What follows is one T cell receptor (beta chain) and its context. Losses at the gene ends were 1 base for V and 5 bases for J; bases not matched to a gene: 0. Germline V gene lookup returns CDR1 SGHTA and CDR2 FQGNSA. CDR3 length: 14 residues. TCRdb used MiXCR to reprocess the 5' RACE reads, holding one entry per CDR3 protein. The sample has about 61,000 distinct CDR3 sequences, around 30% seen once. This TCR was sampled from a female donor with breast cancer. The V and J genes are TRBV7-2 and TRBJ2-3, with 10 positions matching TRBD2. Sequenced input: tumor-infiltrating naive CD4+ T cells sorted from the breast tumor. Subset given: naive CD4+ T cells, CD4+CD45RA+CD25-. This CDR3 reads CASSLVAGGDTQYF. CDR3 in DNA: TGTGCCAGCAGCTTAGTAGCGGGAGGAGATACGCAGTATTTT.